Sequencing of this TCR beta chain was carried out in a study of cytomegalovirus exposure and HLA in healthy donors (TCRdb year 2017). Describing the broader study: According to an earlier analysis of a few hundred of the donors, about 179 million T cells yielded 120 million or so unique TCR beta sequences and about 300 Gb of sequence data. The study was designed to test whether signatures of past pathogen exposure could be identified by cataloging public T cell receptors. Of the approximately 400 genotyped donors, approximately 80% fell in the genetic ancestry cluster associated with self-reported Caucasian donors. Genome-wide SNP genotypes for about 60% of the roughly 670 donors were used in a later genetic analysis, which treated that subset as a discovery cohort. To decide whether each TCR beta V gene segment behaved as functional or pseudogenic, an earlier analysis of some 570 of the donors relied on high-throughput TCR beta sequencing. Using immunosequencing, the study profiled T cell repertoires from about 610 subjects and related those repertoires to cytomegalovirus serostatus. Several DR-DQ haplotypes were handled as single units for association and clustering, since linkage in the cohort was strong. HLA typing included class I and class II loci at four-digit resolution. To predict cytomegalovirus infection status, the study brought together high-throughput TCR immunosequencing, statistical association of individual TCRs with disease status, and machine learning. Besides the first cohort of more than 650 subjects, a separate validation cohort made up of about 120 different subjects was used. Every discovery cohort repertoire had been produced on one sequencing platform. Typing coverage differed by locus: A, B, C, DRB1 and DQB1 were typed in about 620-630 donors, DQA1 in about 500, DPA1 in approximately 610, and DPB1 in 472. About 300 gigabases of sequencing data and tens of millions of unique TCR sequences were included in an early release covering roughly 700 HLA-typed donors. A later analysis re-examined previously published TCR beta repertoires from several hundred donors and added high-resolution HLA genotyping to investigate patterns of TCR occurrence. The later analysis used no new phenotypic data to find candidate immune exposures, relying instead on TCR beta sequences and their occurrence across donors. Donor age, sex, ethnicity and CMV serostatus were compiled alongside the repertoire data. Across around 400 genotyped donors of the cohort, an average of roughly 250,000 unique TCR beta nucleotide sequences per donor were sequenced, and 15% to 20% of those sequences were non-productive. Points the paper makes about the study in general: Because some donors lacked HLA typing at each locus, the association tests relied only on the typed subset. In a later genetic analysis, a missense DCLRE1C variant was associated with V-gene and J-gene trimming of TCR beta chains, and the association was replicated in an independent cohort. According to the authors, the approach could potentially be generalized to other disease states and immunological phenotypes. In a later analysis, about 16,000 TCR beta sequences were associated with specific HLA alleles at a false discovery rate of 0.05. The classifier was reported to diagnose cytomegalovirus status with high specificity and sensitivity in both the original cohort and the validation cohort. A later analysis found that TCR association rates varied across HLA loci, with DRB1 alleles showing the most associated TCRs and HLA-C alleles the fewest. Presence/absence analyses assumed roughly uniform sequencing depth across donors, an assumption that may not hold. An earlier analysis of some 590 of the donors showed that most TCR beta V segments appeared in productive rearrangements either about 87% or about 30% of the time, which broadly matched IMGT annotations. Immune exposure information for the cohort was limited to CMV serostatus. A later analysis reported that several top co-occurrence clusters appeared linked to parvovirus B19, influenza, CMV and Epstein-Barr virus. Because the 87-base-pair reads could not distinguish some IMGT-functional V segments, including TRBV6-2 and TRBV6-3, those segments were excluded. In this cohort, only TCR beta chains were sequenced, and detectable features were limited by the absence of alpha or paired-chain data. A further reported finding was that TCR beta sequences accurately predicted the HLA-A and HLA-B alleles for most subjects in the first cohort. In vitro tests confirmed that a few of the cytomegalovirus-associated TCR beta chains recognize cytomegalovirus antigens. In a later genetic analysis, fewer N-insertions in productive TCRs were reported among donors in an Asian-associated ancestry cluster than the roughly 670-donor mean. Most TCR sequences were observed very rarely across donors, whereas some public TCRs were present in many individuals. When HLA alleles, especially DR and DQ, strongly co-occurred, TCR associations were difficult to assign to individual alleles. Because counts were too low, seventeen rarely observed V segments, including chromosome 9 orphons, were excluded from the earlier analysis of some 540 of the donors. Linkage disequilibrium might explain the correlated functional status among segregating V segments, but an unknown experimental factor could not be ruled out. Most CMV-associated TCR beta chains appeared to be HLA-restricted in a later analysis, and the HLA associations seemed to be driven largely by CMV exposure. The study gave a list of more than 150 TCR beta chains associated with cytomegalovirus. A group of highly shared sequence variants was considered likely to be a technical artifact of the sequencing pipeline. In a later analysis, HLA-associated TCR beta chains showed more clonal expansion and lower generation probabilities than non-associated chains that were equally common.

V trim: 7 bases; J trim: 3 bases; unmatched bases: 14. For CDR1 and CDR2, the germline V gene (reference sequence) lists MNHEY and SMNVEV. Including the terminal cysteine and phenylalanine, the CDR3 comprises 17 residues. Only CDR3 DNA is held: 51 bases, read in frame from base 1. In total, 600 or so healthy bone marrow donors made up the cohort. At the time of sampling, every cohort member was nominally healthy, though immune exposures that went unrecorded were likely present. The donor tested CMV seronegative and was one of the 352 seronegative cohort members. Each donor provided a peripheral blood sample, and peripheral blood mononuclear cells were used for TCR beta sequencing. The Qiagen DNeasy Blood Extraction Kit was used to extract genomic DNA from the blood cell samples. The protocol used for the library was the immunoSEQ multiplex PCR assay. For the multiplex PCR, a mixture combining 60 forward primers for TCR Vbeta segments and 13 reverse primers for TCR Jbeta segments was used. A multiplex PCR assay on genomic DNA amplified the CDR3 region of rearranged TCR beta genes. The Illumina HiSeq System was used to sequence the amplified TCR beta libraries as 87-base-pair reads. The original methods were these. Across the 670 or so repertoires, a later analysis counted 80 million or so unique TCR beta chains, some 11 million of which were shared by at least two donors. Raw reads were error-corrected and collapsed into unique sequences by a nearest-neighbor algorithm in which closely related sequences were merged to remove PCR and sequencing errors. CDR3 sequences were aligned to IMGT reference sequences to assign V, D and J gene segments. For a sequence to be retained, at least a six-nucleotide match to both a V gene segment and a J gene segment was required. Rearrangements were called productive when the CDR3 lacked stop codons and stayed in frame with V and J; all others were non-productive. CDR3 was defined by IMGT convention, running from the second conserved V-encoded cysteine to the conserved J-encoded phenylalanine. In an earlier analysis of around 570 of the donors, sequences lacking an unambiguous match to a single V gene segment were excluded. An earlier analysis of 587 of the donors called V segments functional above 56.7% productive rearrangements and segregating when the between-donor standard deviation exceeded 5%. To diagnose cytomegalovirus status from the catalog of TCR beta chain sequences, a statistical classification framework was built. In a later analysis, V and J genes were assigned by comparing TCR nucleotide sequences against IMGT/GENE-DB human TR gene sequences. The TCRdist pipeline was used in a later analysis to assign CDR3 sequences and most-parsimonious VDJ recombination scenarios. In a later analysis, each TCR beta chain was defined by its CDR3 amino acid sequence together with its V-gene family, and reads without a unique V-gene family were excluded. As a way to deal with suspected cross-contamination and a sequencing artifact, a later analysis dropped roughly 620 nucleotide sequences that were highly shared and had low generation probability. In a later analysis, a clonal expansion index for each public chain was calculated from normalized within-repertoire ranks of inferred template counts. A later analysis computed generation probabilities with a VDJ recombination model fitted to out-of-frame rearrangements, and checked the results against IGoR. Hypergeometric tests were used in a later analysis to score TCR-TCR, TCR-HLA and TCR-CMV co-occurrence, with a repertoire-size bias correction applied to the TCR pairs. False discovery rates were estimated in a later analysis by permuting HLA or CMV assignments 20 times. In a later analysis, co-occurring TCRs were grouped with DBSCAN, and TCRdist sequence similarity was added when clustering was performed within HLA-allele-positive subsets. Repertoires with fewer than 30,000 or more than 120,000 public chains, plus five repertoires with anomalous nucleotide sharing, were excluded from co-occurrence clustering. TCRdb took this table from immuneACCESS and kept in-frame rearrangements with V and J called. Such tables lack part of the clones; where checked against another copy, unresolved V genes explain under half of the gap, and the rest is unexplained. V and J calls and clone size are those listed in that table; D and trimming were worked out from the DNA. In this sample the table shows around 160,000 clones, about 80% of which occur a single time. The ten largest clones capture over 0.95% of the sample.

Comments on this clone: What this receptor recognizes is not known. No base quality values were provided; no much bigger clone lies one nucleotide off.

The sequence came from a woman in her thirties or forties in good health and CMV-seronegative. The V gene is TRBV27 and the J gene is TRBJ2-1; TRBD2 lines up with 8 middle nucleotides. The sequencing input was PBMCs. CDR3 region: CASTVKSGTRHYNEQFF. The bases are TGTGCCAGCACAGTGAAATCCGGGACTAGACACTACAATGAGCAGTTCTTC.